Each of the 7 T cell receptor beta chains below was sequenced from the same sample in a study of blood T cell repertoires in COVID-19. Sequencing was performed with immunoSEQ multiplex PCR; in TCRdb, only in-frame clones are kept and a portion is missing. This sample has roughly 55,000 clones; about 86% occur once, and the top ten carry 12%. The specimen sequenced was peripheral blood. All receptors come from a man aged 70 or older with active COVID-19.

This rearrangement joins TRBV12-5 to TRBJ1-4; maybe TRBD1 (5 bases). The CDR3 has 14 amino acids. Per germline, CDR1 LGHNT and CDR2 FRNRAP. The V end lost 5 bases, the J end lost 7 bases, and 14 bases lay between the germline ends. Here the CDR3 DNA reads TGTGCTAGTGGTCCGGGGGGGGATCCTGAAAAACTGTTTTTT. Translation: CASGPGGDPEKLFF.

The CDR3 region is CASGSGSGANVLTF. The CDR3 bases are TGTGCCAGCGGGTCGGGGTCTGGGGCCAACGTCCTGACTTTC. This sequence joins TRBV6-5 and TRBJ2-6, with TRBD2 as a possible D gene (5 bases). The V end lost 8 bases, the J end lost 1 base, and 9 bases lay between the germline ends. CDR1 is MNHEY, CDR2 SVGAGI, per germline. There are 14 residues in the CDR3.

V gene TRBV6-6 combines with J gene TRBJ2-3; D call uncertain. CDR3 length: 13 amino acids. In germline, CDR1 is MNHNY, CDR2 SVGAGI (reference sequence). The V and J ends lost 6 bases and 4 bases respectively, with 11 bases between them. The CDR3 protein is CASRTRSPDTQYF. In DNA form, the CDR3 reads TGTGCCAGCAGAACGAGAAGCCCAGATACGCAGTATTTT.

The chain has TRBV15 and TRBJ2-7; 7 bases are shared with TRBD1. Germline V gives CDR1 LNHNV, CDR2 YYDKDF (reference sequence). The CDR3 sequence is 13 residues long. The V gene end was trimmed by 1 base and the J gene end by 7 bases; junction bases not matched to a gene: 4. CDR3 region: CATSRGAGGEQYF. Here the CDR3 DNA reads TGTGCCACCAGCAGAGGTGCAGGGGGAGAGCAGTACTTC.

CDR3 sequence (DNA): TGTGCCAGCAGTTTACCCCCTCCGGACAGCTCTGAAGCTTTCTTT. Its translation: CASSLPPPDSSEAFF. The chain is built from TRBV28 and TRBJ1-1; weak D call: TRBD1 (6 bases). CDR1 is MDHEN and CDR2 is SYDVKM in the germline V gene. The CDR3 contains 15 residues. The germline V and J ends were trimmed by 2 bases and 6 bases, with 16 bases remaining between them.

The chain recombines TRBV5-1 with TRBJ1-2; D is perhaps TRBD1 (6 bases). Trimming cost V 2 bases and J 8 bases, with 16 bases left between them. Germline V gives CDR1 SGHRS, CDR2 YFSETQ. The CDR3 sequence is 14 residues long. The CDR3 DNA reads TGCGCCAGCAGCTTATCCCCGGACAGAGAAGGCTACACCTTC. This sequence encodes CASSLSPDREGYTF.

This rearrangement joins TRBV9 to TRBJ2-1; 7 bases agree with TRBD1. The CDR3 covers 15 residues. The junction had 7 bases not matched to a gene; V was cut back by 7 bases and J by 0 bases. Germline-derived CDR1 and CDR2 are SGDLS and YYNGEE. The CDR3 spells CASSVGQNSYNEQFF. As DNA, the CDR3 is TGTGCCAGCTCTGTGGGACAGAACTCCTACAATGAGCAGTTCTTC.